One TCR beta chain is described in this entry. Random hexamers were used to reverse transcribe about 0.5 to 1 ug of RNA. An immunoSEQ multiplex PCR generated amplified TCR beta CDR3 products spanning 54 Vbeta and 13 Jbeta. Each CDR3 protein is one row after TCRdb ran MiXCR on the immunoSEQ multiplex PCR reads. The sample has 200,000 or so distinct CDR3 sequences, roughly 95% seen once. Germline V gene data show CDR1 as KGHDR and CDR2 as SFDVKD. The CDR3 has 16 residues. V gave up 1 base and J gave up 0 bases, with 9 bases separating them. This entry comes from a study of CD8 T cells in Susac syndrome. From blood CD8+ and CD4+ T cells, TCR beta sequences were generated. Treatment-naive patients with stable or active relapsing-remitting disease were the multiple sclerosis controls. In contrast to the negatively isolated CD8+ and CD4+ T cells, TEMRA cells were FACS-enriched.

The TCR sequence derives from a human donor with multiple sclerosis. Sequenced material: CD4+ T cells from PBMCs. V gene TRBV24-1 combines with J gene TRBJ2-1, with D unresolved. The CDR3 bases are TGTGCCACCAGTGATTTAGGGCGAAGCTCCTACAATGAGCAGTTCTTC. Protein product: CATSDLGRSSYNEQFF.